This TCR beta chain stems from a study of OX40 agonist ivuxolimab in advanced cancers. About the study: From about 20 to 79 years was the age range, with a mean of around 54 years, and over 70% were male.

Comment on this clone: Its target is unknown.

Study conclusions and caveats: Averaging showed that CD8+ T cells had more expanded clones than CD4+ did. Low clonal expansion, among the lowest seen, marked partial responders at 0.1-3.0 mg/kg.

Here immunoSEQ multiplex PCR was the method, and the copy in TCRdb shows in-frame clones only, minus some. The sample lists 40,000 or so clones; nearly 85% were seen once. This CDR3 region has 14 residues. CDR1 is MNHEY and CDR2 is SVGAGI in the germline V gene. V lost 7 bases and J 1 base, leaving 13 bases between the germline ends. The chain has TRBV6-5 and TRBJ1-2, with a tentative D call TRBD1 (5 bases). Sequencing used CD4+ or CD8+ T cells sorted from blood, obtained in a trial of the OX40 agonist ivuxolimab. The clonotype was recovered from an adult with an advanced solid tumor such as melanoma, head and neck, liver or kidney cancer. The CDR3, as DNA: TGTGCCAGCAAGTGGGGCCTTGATAACTATGGCTACACCTTC. Its protein is CASKWGLDNYGYTF.